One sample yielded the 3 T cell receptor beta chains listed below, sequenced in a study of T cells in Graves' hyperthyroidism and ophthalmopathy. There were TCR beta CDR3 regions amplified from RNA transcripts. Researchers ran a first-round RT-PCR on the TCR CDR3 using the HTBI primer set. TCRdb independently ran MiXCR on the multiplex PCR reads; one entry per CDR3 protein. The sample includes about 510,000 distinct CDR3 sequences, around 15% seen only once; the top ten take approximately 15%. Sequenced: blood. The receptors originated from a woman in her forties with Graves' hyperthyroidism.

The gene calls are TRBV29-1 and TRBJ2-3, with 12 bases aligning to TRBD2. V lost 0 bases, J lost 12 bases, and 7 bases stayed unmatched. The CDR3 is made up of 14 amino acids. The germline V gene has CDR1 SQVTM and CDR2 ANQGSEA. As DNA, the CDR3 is TGCAGCGTTGAAGATGAGGGACTAGCGGGTATTCAGTATTTT. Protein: CSVEDEGLAGIQYF.

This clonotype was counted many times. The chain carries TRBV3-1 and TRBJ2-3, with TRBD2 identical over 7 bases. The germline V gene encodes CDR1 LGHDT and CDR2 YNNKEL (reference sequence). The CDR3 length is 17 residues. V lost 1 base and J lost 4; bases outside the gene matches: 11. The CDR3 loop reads CASSQVLTAGLSDTQYF. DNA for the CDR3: TGTGCCAGCAGCCAAGTCCTGACAGCGGGACTCTCAGATACGCAGTATTTT.

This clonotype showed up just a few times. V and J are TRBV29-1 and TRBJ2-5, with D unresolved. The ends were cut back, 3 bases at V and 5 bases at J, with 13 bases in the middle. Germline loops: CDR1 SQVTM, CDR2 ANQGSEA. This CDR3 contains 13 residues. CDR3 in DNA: TGCAGCGTTGACTTGGGCCCTCGGGAGACCCAGTACTTC. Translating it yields CSVDLGPRETQYF. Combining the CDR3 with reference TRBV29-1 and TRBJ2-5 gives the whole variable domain SAVISQKPSRDICQRGTSLTIQCQVDSQVTMMFWYRQQPGQSLTLIATANQGSEATYESGFVIDKFPISRPNLTFSTLTVSNMSPEDSSIYLCSVDLGPRETQYFGPGTRLLVL.